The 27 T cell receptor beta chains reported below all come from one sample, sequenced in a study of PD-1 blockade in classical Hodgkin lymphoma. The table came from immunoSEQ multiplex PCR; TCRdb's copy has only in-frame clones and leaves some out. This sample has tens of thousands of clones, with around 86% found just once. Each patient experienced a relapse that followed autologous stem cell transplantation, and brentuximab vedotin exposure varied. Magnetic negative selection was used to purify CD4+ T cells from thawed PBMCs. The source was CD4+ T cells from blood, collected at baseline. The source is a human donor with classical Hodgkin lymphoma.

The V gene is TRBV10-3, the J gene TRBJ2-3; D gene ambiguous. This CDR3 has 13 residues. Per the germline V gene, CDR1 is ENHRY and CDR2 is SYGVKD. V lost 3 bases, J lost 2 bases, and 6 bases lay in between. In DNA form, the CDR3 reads TGTGCCATCAGTGACATTAACACAGATACGCAGTATTTT. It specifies CAISDINTDTQYF.

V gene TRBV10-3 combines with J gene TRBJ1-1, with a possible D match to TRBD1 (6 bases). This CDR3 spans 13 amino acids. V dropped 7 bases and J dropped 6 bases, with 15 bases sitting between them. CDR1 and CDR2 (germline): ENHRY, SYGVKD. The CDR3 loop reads CAINAGVNAEAFF. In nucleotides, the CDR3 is TGTGCCATCAACGCAGGGGTGAATGCTGAAGCTTTCTTT.

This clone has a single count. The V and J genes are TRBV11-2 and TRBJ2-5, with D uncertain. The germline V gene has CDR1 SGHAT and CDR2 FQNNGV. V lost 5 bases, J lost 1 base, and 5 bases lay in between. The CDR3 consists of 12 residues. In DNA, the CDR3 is TGTGCCAGCAGCCCCTTCCAAGAGACCCAGTACTTC. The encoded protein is CASSPFQETQYF.

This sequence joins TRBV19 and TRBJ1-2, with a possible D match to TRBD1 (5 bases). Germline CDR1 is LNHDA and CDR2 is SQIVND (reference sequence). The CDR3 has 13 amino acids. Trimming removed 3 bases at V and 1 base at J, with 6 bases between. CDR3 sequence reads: CASSMGVNYGYTF. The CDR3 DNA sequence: TGTGCCAGTAGTATGGGGGTTAACTATGGCTACACCTTC.

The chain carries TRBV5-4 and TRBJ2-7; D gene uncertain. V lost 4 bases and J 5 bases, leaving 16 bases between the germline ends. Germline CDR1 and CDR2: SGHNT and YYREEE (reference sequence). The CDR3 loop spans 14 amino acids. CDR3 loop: CASSPDGGRHEQYF. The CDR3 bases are TGTGCCAGCAGCCCGGACGGTGGAAGACACGAGCAGTACTTC.

CDR3 bases: TGCGCCAGCAGCTTTCTTTCGCGACAGGCGAACACCGGGGAGCTGTTTTTT. It translates to CASSFLSRQANTGELFF. V and J are TRBV5-1 and TRBJ2-2, with D perhaps TRBD1 (6 bases). Deletions cut 2 bases from V and 0 bases from J, with 14 bases between. Germline V gives CDR1 SGHRS, CDR2 YFSETQ. This CDR3 region has 17 residues.

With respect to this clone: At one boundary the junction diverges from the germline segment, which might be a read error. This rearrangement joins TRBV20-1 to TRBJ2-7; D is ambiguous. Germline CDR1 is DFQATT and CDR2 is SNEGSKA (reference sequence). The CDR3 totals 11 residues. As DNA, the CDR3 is TGCAGTGCTAGCACGCCGCCGACGGAAAGCTTC. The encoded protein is CSASTPPTESF.

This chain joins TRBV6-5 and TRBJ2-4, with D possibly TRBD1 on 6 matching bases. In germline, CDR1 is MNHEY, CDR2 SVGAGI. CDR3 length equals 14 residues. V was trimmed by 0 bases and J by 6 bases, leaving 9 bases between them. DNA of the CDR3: TGTGCCAGCAGTTACTCACAGGGAACAAACATTCAGTACTTC. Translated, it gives CASSYSQGTNIQYF.

This chain's CDR3 is CASSTGPGSNPEAFF. The CDR3 DNA is TGTGCCAGTAGTACCGGTCCGGGAAGCAACCCTGAAGCTTTCTTT. This rearrangement joins TRBV19 to TRBJ1-1; D uncertain. Germline V gene data show CDR1 as LNHDA and CDR2 as SQIVND (reference sequence). The CDR3 has 15 residues. V was clipped by 4 bases and J by 6 bases, with 18 bases between them.

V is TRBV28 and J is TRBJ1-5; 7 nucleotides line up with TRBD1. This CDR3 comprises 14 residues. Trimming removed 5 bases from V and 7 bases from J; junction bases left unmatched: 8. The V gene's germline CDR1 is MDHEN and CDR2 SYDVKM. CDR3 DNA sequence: TGTGCCAGCAGTGTCGGGACAGCGGGACAGCCCCAGCATTTT. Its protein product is CASSVGTAGQPQHF.

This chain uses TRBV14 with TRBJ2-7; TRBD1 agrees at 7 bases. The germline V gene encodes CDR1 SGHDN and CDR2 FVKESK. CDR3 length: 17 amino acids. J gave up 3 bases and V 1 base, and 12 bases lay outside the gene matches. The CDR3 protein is CASSQARGQAEGYEQYF. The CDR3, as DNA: TGTGCCAGCAGCCAAGCTAGAGGACAGGCTGAGGGCTACGAGCAGTACTTC.

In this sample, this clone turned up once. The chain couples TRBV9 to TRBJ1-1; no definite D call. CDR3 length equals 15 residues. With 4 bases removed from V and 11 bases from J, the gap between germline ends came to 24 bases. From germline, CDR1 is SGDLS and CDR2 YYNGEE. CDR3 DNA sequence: TGTGCCAGCAGCCCTAGATCTGGCGGCAGCTTTGGGGCTTTCTTT. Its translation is CASSPRSGGSFGAFF.

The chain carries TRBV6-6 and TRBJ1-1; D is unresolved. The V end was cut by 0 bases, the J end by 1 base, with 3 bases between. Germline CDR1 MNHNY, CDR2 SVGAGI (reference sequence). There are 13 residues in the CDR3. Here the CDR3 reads CASSYSENTEAFF. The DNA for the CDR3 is TGTGCCAGCAGTTACTCAGAGAACACTGAAGCTTTCTTT.

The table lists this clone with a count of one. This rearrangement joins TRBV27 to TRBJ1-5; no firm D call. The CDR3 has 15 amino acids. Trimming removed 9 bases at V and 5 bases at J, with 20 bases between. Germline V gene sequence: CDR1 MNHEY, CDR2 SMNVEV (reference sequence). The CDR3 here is CASRAEGRSYQPQHF. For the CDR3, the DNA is TGTGCCAGTCGGGCCGAGGGCAGGAGCTATCAGCCCCAGCATTTT.

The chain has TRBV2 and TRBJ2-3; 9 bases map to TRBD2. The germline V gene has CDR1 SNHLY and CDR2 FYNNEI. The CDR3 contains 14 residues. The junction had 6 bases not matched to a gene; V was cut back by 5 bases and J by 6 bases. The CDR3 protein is CASSLGLAGDTQYF. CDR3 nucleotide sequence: TGTGCCAGCAGTCTGGGACTAGCAGGGGATACGCAGTATTTT.

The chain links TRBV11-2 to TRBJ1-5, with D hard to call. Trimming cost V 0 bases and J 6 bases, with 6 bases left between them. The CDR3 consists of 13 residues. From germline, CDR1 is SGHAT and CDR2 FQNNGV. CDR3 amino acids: CASSLDRGQPQHF. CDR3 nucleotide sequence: TGTGCCAGCAGCTTAGACCGGGGTCAGCCCCAGCATTTT.

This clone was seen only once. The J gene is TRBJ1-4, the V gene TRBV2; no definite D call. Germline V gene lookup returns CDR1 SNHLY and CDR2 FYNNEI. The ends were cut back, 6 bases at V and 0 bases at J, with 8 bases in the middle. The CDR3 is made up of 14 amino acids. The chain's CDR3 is CASRRIATNEKLFF. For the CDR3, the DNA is TGTGCCAGCAGAAGAATTGCAACTAATGAAAAACTGTTTTTT.

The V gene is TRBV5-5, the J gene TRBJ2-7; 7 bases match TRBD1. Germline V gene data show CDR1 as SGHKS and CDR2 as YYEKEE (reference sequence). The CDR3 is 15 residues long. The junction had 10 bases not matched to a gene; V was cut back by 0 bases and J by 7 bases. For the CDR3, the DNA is TGTGCCAGCAGCTTGGTCGTACAGGGGTCGGGGGAGCAGTACTTC. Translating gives CASSLVVQGSGEQYF.

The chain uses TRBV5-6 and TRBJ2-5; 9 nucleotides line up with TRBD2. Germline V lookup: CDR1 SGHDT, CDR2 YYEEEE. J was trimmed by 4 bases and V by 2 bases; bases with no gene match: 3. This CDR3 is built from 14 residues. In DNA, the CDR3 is TGTGCCAGCAGCTTTAGCGGGAGTGGAGAGACCCAGTACTTC. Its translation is CASSFSGSGETQYF.

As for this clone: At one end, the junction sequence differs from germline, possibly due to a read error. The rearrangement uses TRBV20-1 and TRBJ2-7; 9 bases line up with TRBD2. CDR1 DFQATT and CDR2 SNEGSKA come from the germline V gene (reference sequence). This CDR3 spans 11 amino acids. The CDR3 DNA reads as TGCAGTGCTTACCCGGGTAGCGGGGGACCTTTC. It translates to CSAYPGSGGPF.

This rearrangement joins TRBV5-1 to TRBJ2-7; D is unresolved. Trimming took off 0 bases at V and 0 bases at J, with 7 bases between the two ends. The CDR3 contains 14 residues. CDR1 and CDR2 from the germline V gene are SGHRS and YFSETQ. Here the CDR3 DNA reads TGCGCCAGCAGCTTGGACAGTAGCTCCTACGAGCAGTACTTC. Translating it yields CASSLDSSSYEQYF.

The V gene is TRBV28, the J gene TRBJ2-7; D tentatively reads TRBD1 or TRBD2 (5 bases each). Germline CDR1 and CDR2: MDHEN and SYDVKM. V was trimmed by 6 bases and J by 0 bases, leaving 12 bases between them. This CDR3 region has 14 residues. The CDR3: CASRPGGGSYEQYF. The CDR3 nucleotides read TGTGCCAGCAGACCAGGTGGGGGCTCCTACGAGCAGTACTTC. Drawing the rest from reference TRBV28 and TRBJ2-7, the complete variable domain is DVKVTQSSRYLVKRTGEKVFLECVQDMDHENMFWYRQDPGLGLRLIYFSYDVKMKEKGDIPEGYSVSREKKERFSLILESASTNQTSMYLCASRPGGGSYEQYFGPGTRLTVT.

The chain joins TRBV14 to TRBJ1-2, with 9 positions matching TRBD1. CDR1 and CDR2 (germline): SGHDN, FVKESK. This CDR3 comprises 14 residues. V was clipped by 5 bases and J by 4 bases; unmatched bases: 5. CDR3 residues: CASSFETGGYGYTF. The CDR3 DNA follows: TGTGCCAGCAGCTTCGAGACAGGGGGCTATGGCTACACCTTC.

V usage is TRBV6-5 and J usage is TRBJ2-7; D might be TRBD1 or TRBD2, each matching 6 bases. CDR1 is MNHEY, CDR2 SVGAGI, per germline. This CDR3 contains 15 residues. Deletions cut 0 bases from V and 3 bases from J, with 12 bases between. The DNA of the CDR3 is TGTGCCAGCAGTTACTCTCAGGGGAGGAACTACGAGCAGTACTTC. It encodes CASSYSQGRNYEQYF.

The chain's CDR3 is CASIRRPPGGSGSTEQYF. CDR3 DNA sequence: TGTGCCAGCATCCGGAGGCCCCCCGGCGGTAGCGGGAGTACCGAGCAGTACTTC. J is TRBJ2-7 and V is TRBV2, with TRBD2 matching over 9 bases. Germline V gene lookup returns CDR1 SNHLY and CDR2 FYNNEI. CDR3 size: 18 residues. The V segment lost 7 bases and the J segment 6 bases; nucleotides outside the gene matches: 22. Based on the CDR3 plus reference TRBV2 and TRBJ2-7, the full variable domain is EPEVTQTPSHQVTQMGQEVILRCVPISNHLYFYWYRQILGQKVEFLVSFYNNEISEKSEIFDDQFSVERPDGSNFTLKIRSTKLEDSAMYFCASIRRPPGGSGSTEQYFGPGTRLTVT.

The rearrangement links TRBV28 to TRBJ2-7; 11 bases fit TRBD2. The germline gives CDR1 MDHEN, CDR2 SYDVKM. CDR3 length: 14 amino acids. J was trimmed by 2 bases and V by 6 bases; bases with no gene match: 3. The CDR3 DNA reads TGTGCCAGCAGAGCTAGCGGGAGGACCTACGAGCAGTACTTC. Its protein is CASRASGRTYEQYF.

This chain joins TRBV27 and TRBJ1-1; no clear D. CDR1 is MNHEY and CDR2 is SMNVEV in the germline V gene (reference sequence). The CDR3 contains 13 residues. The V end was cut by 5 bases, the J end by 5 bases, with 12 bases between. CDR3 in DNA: TGTGCCAGCAGTCGTACAAGGAGGACTGAAGCTTTCTTT. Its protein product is CASSRTRRTEAFF.